This T cell receptor (beta chain) was sequenced in a study of shared T cell receptors in the human thymus. Data came from immunoSEQ multiplex PCR; TCRdb stores just in-frame clones and leaves some out. This sample has more than 550,000 clones, with around 87% found just once. The CDR3 extends over 11 amino acids. The germline V and J ends were trimmed by 3 bases and 4 bases, with 3 bases remaining between them. Germline V gene data show CDR1 as SGDLS and CDR2 as YYNGEE. These sequences were also reported in another study, on human thymus T cells. That study reports: Resections obtained during corrective heart surgery supplied the thymus tissue. Highly overlapping thymic repertoires among unrelated individuals were reported in related research.

Source material: thymocytes. The sequence was collected from a boy under two years old with a congenital heart defect. The chain recombines TRBV9 with TRBJ2-3, with D unclear. The CDR3 nucleotides are TGTGCCAGCAGCGCCTCAGATACGCAGTATTTT. This translates into CASSASDTQYF.